This TCR beta chain was sequenced during a study of blood T cell repertoires in COVID-19. Enrolled through a virtual design, the participants were between roughly 18 and 90 years of age and came from 24 US areas. Repertoires were generated with immunoSEQ multiplex PCR, while TCRdb's copy carries only in-frame clones and drops some. The repertoire consists of 260,000 or so clones, with about 85% occurring once and the leading ten covering about 2.5%. Germline assignment: CDR1 SEHNR and CDR2 FQNEAQ (reference sequence). With 0 bases removed from V and 2 bases from J, the gap between germline ends came to 7 bases. The CDR3 covers 14 residues.

Sequencing was performed on PBMCs or T cells enriched from blood (not recorded which). The chain uses TRBV7-9 and TRBJ1-2; no definite D call. The receptor's source is a woman aged 45 to 65 who had recovered from COVID-19. CDR3 bases: TGTGCCAGCAGCTTAGCTGGCAGGAACTATGGCTACACCTTC. It encodes CASSLAGRNYGYTF.